This T cell receptor (beta chain) was recorded in a study of circulating CD8 cells and anti-PD-1 response in melanoma. Findings and caveats of the study: Published repertoire comparisons used only baseline and M1 samples from a small cohort with few responders. Under 8% of TRB clonotypes were shared between subsets at M1. No tumor material was available, so peptide assays assessed reactivity.

Live CD3+CD8+TCRalphabeta+ cells were sorted into four subsets by PD-1 and/or TIGIT. Using 15 ng of total RNA, TCR libraries were made with the QIAseq Immune Repertoire TCR panel. TCRdb called the reads again in MiXCR, with one record for every CDR3 protein. The data hold 750 to 900 distinct CDR3 sequences, with roughly an eighth observed a single time. In germline, CDR1 is LNHDA, CDR2 SQIVND (reference sequence). The V end was cut by 4 bases, the J end by 4 bases, with 6 bases between. CDR3 length: 12 amino acids. As to this clonotype: What it binds is not known.

Sequences were derived from CD8+ T cells from PBMCs, sampled at baseline or after one month of anti-PD-1 therapy (not recorded which). The chain links TRBV19 to TRBJ2-3; D not resolved. The sequence was obtained from a human donor with melanoma. CDR3 in DNA: TGTGCCAGTAGTAGAGGACCAGATACGCAGTATTTT. Its translation: CASSRGPDTQYF.